This TCR beta chain originates from a study of T cells in Graves' hyperthyroidism and ophthalmopathy. Findings of the study overall: Ophthalmopathy was predicted by the model a median of approximately 6 months ahead of onset. Most thyroid clonotypes expanded above 0.001 were also detected in blood.

Researchers took RNA transcripts and amplified the TCR beta CDR3 regions from them. A first-round RT-PCR of the TCR CDR3 used the HTBI primer set. TCRdb passed the multiplex PCR reads through MiXCR, listing each CDR3 protein once. The table lists roughly 250,000 distinct CDR3 sequences, roughly 15% of them singletons. This clonotype was detected ten times or more. What it binds is unknown. Clinical symptoms, serum thyroxine, TRAb, thyroid ultrasound and orbital computed tomography informed diagnoses. PBMCs were derived from around 10 ml fresh peripheral blood. V lost 6 bases and J lost 4, with 15 bases in between. Per germline, CDR1 MNHEY and CDR2 SMNVEV (reference sequence). The CDR3 runs to 15 residues.

The clonotype was recovered from a woman aged 18-29 years with Graves' ophthalmopathy. The J gene is TRBJ2-2, the V gene TRBV27; the D gene is possibly TRBD2 (5 bases). Sequencing was done on a sample of blood. This chain's CDR3 is CASSSLGSGTGELFF. CDR3 bases: TGTGCCAGCAGCTCCTTGGGGAGCGGCACCGGGGAGCTGTTTTTT.